Sequencing of this TCR beta chain was carried out in a study of CD8+CD57+ T cells in acquired aplastic anemia. Across the study: The sorted CD4+ and CD8+ cells yielded an average roughly 3 ug of DNA. Points from the study as a whole: Fewer than 30 CD8+ CDR3 sequences were shared between patients and controls.

On this clonotype itself: Its antigen is undetermined. This sequence may be a read error, since a much larger clone differs from it by one base.

TCR beta VDJ and CDR3 profiles were obtained from a genomic DNA template. TCRdb redid the calling of the reads with MiXCR, one entry per CDR3 protein. The table records under 200,000 distinct CDR3 sequences, more than 40% of them present only once. Patients sequenced had flow cytometry evidence of CD8+CD57+ cell expansion. Blood sampling was performed on the patients, and none of them had received therapy by then. The V gene's germline CDR1 is SGDLS and CDR2 YYNGEE. CDR3 size: 15 residues. This sequence was found in a human donor with aplastic anemia. This chain uses TRBV9 with TRBJ1-4; TRBD1 aligns across 7 bases. The sample comprised sorted CD4+, CD8+, or CD8+CD57+ T cells (not recorded which) from PBMCs. The CDR3 is CASSGLGGRDEKLLF. CDR3 coding DNA: TGTGCCAGCAGCGGCCTAGGGGGCAGGGATGAAAAACTGCTTTTT.